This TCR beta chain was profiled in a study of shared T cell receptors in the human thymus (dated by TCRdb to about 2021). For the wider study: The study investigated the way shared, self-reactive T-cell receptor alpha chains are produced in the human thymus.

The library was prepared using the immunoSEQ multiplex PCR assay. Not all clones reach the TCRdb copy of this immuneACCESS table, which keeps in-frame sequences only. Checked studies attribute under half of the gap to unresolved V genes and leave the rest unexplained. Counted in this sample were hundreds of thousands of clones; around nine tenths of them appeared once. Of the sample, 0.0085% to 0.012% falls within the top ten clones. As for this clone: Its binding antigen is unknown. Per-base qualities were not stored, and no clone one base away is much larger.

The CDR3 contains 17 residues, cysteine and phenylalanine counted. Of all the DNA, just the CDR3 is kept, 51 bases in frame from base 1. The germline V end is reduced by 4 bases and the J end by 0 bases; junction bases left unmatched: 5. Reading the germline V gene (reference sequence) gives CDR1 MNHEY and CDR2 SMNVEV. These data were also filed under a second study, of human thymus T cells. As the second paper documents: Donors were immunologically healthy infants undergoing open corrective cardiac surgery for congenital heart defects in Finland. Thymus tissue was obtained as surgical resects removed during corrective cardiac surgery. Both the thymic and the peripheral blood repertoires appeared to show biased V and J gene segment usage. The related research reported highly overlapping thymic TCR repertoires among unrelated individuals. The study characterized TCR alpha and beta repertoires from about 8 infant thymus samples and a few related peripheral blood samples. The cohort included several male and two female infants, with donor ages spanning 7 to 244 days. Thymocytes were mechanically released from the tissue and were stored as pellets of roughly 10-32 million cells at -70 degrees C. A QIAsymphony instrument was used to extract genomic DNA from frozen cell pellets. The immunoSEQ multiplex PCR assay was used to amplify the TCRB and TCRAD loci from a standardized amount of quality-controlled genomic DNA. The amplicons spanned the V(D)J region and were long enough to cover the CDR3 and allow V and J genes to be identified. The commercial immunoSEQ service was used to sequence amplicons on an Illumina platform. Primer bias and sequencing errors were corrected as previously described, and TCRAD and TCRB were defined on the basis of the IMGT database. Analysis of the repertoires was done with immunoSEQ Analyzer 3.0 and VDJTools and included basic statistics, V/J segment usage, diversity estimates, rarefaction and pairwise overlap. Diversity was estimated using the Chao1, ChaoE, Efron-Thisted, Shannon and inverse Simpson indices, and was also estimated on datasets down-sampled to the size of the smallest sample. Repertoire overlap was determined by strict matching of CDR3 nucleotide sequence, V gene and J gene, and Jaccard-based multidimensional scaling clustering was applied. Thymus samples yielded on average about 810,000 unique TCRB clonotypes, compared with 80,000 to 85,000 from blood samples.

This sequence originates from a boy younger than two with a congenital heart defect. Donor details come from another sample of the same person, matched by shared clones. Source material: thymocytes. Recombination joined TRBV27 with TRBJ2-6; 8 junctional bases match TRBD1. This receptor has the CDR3 CASSWDRRSSGANVLTF. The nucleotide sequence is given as TGTGCCAGCAGTTGGGACAGGAGGAGCTCTGGGGCCAACGTCCTGACTTTC.